The 22 T cell receptor beta chains reported below all come from one sample, sequenced in a study of technical replicates of blood from a few donors. Clones were sequenced by immunoSEQ multiplex PCR, and TCRdb holds only the in-frame ones, with some missing. The data show approximately 92,000 clones, about 95% seen once. The sample was T cells isolated from PBMCs. These receptors were collected from a human donor in good health.

This chain connects TRBV6-1 to TRBJ1-2, with D possibly matching TRBD1 (5 bases). Germline V gene data show CDR1 as MNHNS and CDR2 as SASEGT. The ends were cut back, 7 bases at V and 11 bases at J, with 17 bases in the middle. This CDR3 region has 12 residues. The CDR3 DNA reads TGTGCCAGCATCAACCGGGACTGGCGATACACCTTC. Its translation is CASINRDWRYTF.

V usage is TRBV9 and J usage is TRBJ2-1; D gene ambiguous. Germline CDR1 SGDLS, CDR2 YYNGEE. The V end lost 0 bases, the J end lost 0 bases, and 10 bases lay between the germline ends. The CDR3 sequence is 16 residues long. The CDR3 coding sequence is TGTGCCAGCAGCGTAGAAGAGTTCCTCTCCTACAATGAGCAGTTCTTC. This codes for CASSVEEFLSYNEQFF.

The rearrangement joins TRBV2 to TRBJ2-5, with D possibly being TRBD1 (5 bases). Trimming cost V 6 bases and J 5 bases, with 22 bases left between them. Germline values: CDR1 SNHLY, CDR2 FYNNEI. The CDR3 sequence is 16 residues long. The CDR3 nucleotides read TGTGCCAGCAGCCCAATCTCCCCCCAGGGCGAGGAGACCCAGTACTTC. It codes for CASSPISPQGEETQYF.

Comment on this clone: This specimen includes other DNA sequences encoding the same CDR3. This chain joins TRBV7-9 and TRBJ1-2, with D uncertain. This CDR3 comprises 13 residues. V was pared by 1 base and J by 4 bases, with 7 bases between. Germline CDR1 is SEHNR and CDR2 is FQNEAQ (reference sequence). Here the CDR3 reads CASSLGGSYGYTF. In DNA, the CDR3 is TGTGCCAGCAGCTTAGGAGGGTCCTATGGCTACACCTTC. Drawing the rest from reference TRBV7-9 and TRBJ1-2, the complete variable domain is DTGVSQNPRHKITKRGQNVTFRCDPISEHNRLYWYRQTLGQGPEFLTYFQNEAQLEKSRLLSDRFSAERPKGSFSTLEIQRTEQGDSAMYLCASSLGGSYGYTFGSGTRLTVV.

The chain carries TRBV30 and TRBJ2-1, with 9 bases fitting TRBD1. There are 15 residues in the CDR3. From germline, CDR1 is GTSNPN and CDR2 SVGIG (reference sequence). Trimming cost V 2 bases and J 6 bases; bases outside gene matches: 8. CDR3 sequence (DNA): TGTGCCTGGAGTACACGGGGACAGGGATCCAATGAGCAGTTCTTC. It is translated as CAWSTRGQGSNEQFF.

This clone was counted a single time. The chain is built from TRBV7-9 and TRBJ2-1; D is unresolved. CDR1 SEHNR and CDR2 FQNEAQ come from the germline V gene (reference sequence). The CDR3 is 15 amino acids. Trimming took off 5 bases at V and 4 bases at J, with 15 bases between the two ends. This chain's CDR3 is CASSKSEVPYNEQFF. CDR3 DNA: TGTGCCAGCAGCAAATCCGAGGTGCCATACAATGAGCAGTTCTTC. Together with reference TRBV7-9 and TRBJ2-1, the CDR3 gives the full variable domain: DTGVSQNPRHKITKRGQNVTFRCDPISEHNRLYWYRQTLGQGPEFLTYFQNEAQLEKSRLLSDRFSAERPKGSFSTLEIQRTEQGDSAMYLCASSKSEVPYNEQFFGPGTRLTVL.

The chain couples TRBV14 to TRBJ2-2, with 7 bases fitting TRBD1. Germline CDR1 reads SGHDN; CDR2 reads FVKESK. V was clipped by 5 bases and J by 0 bases; unmatched bases: 3. The CDR3 is 15 residues long. The CDR3 nucleotides are TGTGCCAGCAGCGGGGGACAGCCGAACACCGGGGAGCTGTTTTTT. It specifies CASSGGQPNTGELFF. The full variable domain, its missing parts supplied by reference TRBV14 and TRBJ2-2, is EAGVTQFPSHSVIEKGQTVTLRCDPISGHDNLYWYRRVMGKEIKFLLHFVKESKQDESGMPNNRFLAERTGGTYSTLKVQPAELEDSGVYFCASSGGQPNTGELFFGEGSRLTVL.

The chain links TRBV5-4 to TRBJ1-2, with D possibly matching TRBD1 (6 bases). The V end lost 4 bases, the J end lost 5 bases, and 18 bases lay between the germline ends. Per the germline V gene, CDR1 is SGHNT and CDR2 is YYREEE (reference sequence). The CDR3 length is 15 residues. CDR3 coding DNA: TGTGCCAGCAGCACTCCACAGGGATACGAGTATGGCTACACCTTC. This codes for CASSTPQGYEYGYTF.

In this sample, this clone turned up once. The V call is TRBV5-4, the J call TRBJ1-1, with a weak D call TRBD1 (5 bases). CDR3 length equals 16 residues. Germline loops: CDR1 SGHNT, CDR2 YYREEE (reference sequence). Trimming left V 4 bases short and J 3 bases short, with 19 bases between. As DNA, the CDR3 is TGTGCCAGCAGCCCTGGGACTGGGCGGAAGGACACTGAAGCTTTCTTT. Translating it yields CASSPGTGRKDTEAFF.

This chain links TRBV5-1 with TRBJ2-1, with TRBD2 matching 12 bases. The CDR3 covers 15 residues. V shed 2 bases and J 7 bases; nucleotides not matched to a gene: 4. Germline V lookup: CDR1 SGHRS, CDR2 YFSETQ. CDR3 amino acids: CASSLGLAGFNEQFF. The CDR3 DNA is TGCGCCAGCAGCTTAGGACTAGCGGGGTTTAATGAGCAGTTCTTC.

The rearrangement links TRBV6-5 to TRBJ1-2; D perhaps matches TRBD1 (5 bases). Per germline, CDR1 MNHEY and CDR2 SVGAGI. This CDR3 is built from 15 residues. V shed 2 bases and J shed 3 bases, with 13 bases lying between them. CDR3 sequence reads: CASSYGRGRDYGYTF. CDR3 DNA sequence: TGTGCCAGCAGTTACGGGAGGGGTCGGGACTATGGCTACACCTTC.

The CDR3 coding sequence is TGCGCCAGCAGCTTTGCGGGCAGTCCGAAGTTGGAGCAGTACTTC. Its protein product is CASSFAGSPKLEQYF. The chain recombines TRBV5-1 with TRBJ2-7; the D gene is possibly TRBD2 (5 bases). Trimming cost V 2 bases and J 7 bases, with 19 bases left between them. The CDR3 is 15 amino acids. Germline CDR1 and CDR2: SGHRS and YFSETQ. Using reference TRBV5-1 and TRBJ2-7 for the parts outside the CDR3, the full variable domain is KAGVTQTPRYLIKTRGQQVTLSCSPISGHRSVSWYQQTPGQGLQFLFEYFSETQRNKGNFPGRFSGRQFSNSRSEMNVSTLELGDSALYLCASSFAGSPKLEQYFGPGTRLTVT.

CDR3 bases: TGCGCCAGCAGCCGCCAGACAGGGGGGTATGATGGCGGGGAGCTGTTTTTT. It is translated as CASSRQTGGYDGGELFF. The J gene is TRBJ2-2, the V gene TRBV4-1; 9 positions agree with TRBD1. V shed 4 bases, J shed 7 bases, and the junction held 13 bases outside the gene matches. The CDR3 has 17 amino acids. CDR1 is MGHRA, CDR2 YSYEKL, per germline.

This clone was counted a single time. The gene calls are TRBV6-1 and TRBJ2-3, with 9 bases identical to TRBD1. Germline V gives CDR1 MNHNS, CDR2 SASEGT. This CDR3 is built from 15 residues. The junction had 9 bases not matched to a gene; V was cut back by 6 bases and J by 5 bases. This CDR3 reads CASRDRGEVVDTQYF. CDR3 bases: TGTGCCAGCAGAGACAGGGGGGAAGTGGTAGATACGCAGTATTTT.

This chain joins TRBV19 and TRBJ1-2, with D possibly being TRBD1 (5 bases). The germline V gene encodes CDR1 LNHDA and CDR2 SQIVND (reference sequence). The V end was cut by 6 bases, the J end by 1 base, with 21 bases between. The CDR3 is 17 residues long. The CDR3 DNA reads TGTGCCAGTAGCCCGACAGCGGGGGGTTCCTTTAACTATGGCTACACCTTC. Residues: CASSPTAGGSFNYGYTF.

The V call is TRBV6-1, the J call TRBJ2-3, with TRBD1 as a possible D gene (5 bases). V was trimmed by 1 base and J by 0 bases, leaving 5 bases between them. Germline V gene data show CDR1 as MNHNS and CDR2 as SASEGT. CDR3 length: 14 amino acids. For the CDR3, the DNA is TGTGCCAGCAGTGAAGACAGGAGCACAGATACGCAGTATTTT. The encoded protein is CASSEDRSTDTQYF.

The genes are TRBV29-1 and TRBJ2-5, with D tentatively TRBD2 (6 bases). The CDR3 is 13 amino acids. Trimming cost V 7 bases and J 6 bases, with 18 bases left between them. Germline assignment: CDR1 SQVTM and CDR2 ANQGSEA. The CDR3 loop reads CSEYLTGEKTQYF. The CDR3 DNA follows: TGCAGCGAATACCTGACGGGGGAGAAGACCCAGTACTTC.

V usage is TRBV7-9 and J usage is TRBJ2-7; 11 nucleotides align to TRBD2. This CDR3 has 16 amino acids. Unmatched junction bases numbered 9, after V lost 5 bases and J lost 3 bases. Looked up from germline, CDR1 is SEHNR and CDR2 is FQNEAQ (reference sequence). In nucleotides, the CDR3 is TGTGCCAGCAGCGACGAACTAGCGGGAGTTGTCTACGAGCAGTACTTC. Protein product: CASSDELAGVVYEQYF.

This chain links TRBV5-1 with TRBJ1-3, with TRBD1 as a possible D gene (5 bases). This CDR3 contains 19 residues. Trimming left V 3 bases short and J 0 bases short, with 22 bases between. Germline CDR1 is SGHRS and CDR2 is YFSETQ. In nucleotides, the CDR3 is TGCGCCAGCAGCTCCGGGACTCTTCAGTTGGGGATCTCTGGAAACACCATATATTTT. This translates into CASSSGTLQLGISGNTIYF.

The V gene is TRBV2, the J gene TRBJ2-3, with 8 positions matching TRBD2. Germline CDR1 reads SNHLY; CDR2 reads FYNNEI. The length of the CDR3 is 13 residues. J was trimmed by 1 base and V by 8 bases; bases with no gene match: 2. The CDR3 sequence: CASATSGTDTQYF. DNA of the CDR3: TGTGCCAGCGCGACTAGCGGCACAGATACGCAGTATTTT.

DNA of the CDR3: TGCGCCAGCAGCAGTGGACTAGCGGTTACAGATACGCAGTATTTT. It translates to CASSSGLAVTDTQYF. This chain links TRBV5-1 with TRBJ2-3, with 10 bases identical to TRBD2. This CDR3 contains 15 residues. Germline assignment: CDR1 SGHRS and CDR2 YFSETQ. J lost 3 bases, V lost 4 bases, and 5 bases had no gene match.

This sequence joins TRBV18 and TRBJ2-1, with 12 bases that match TRBD2. The V gene's germline CDR1 is KGHSH and CDR2 LQKENI. CDR3 length equals 16 residues. Trimming took 3 bases from V and 6 from J; bases not matched to a gene: 6. CDR3 DNA sequence: TGTGCCAGCTCACCCACCGGGACTAGCGGGCCCAATGAGCAGTTCTTC. Its translation is CASSPTGTSGPNEQFF.